The rows below give T cell receptor beta chains drawn from one sample of a study of a mutant IDH1 vaccine in newly diagnosed glioma. This table comes from immunoSEQ multiplex PCR, and its TCRdb copy is limited to in-frame clones, with some not included. This sample yields 60,000 to 75,000 clones, of which about 83% are seen a single time; 4% to 5.5% belongs to the top ten. The sample here was peripheral blood mononuclear cells (PBMCs), taken from a glioma patient treated with radiotherapy, temozolomide or both. These receptors were obtained from a woman aged 18-35 years with glioma. Some clones in this sample may be carry-over from other donors' samples. CDR3s include the opening cysteine and the closing phenylalanine or tryptophan. A D gene is named only where the DNA matches it firmly. Clone size is not always given. Where it is, it says once, few, many or a class for expanded clones.

size	length	V	D	J	DNA	CDR3
.	13	TRBV12-5	.	TRBJ2-7	TGTGCTAGTGGTCCCGCAGGAACCCACGAGCAGTACTTC	CASGPAGTHEQYF
few	12	TRBV11-1	.	TRBJ2-7	TGTGCCAGCAGCATTAATACGGTGGAGCAGTACTTC	CASSINTVEQYF
.	14	TRBV2	TRBD2	TRBJ2-7	TGTGCCAGCAGTGAACAAGCGGGGTTTTACGAGCAGTACTTC	CASSEQAGFYEQYF
once	14	TRBV5-1	TRBD1	TRBJ1-3	TGCGCCAGCAGCTACGGGACAGGGGGAAACACCATATATTTT	CASSYGTGGNTIYF
.	14	TRBV7-9	.	TRBJ2-7	TGTGCCAGCACCCGGAGTACTCGGGGCTACGAGCAGTACTTC	CASTRSTRGYEQYF
.	16	TRBV7-8	TRBD1	TRBJ1-4	TGTGCCAGCAGCTTAGCGGGGGCGGGCAGGGGGGAAAAACTGTTTTTT	CASSLAGAGRGEKLFF
.	12	TRBV10-3	.	TRBJ1-2	TGTGCCACCTCCAGTCCGGGGGGGGGCTACACCTTC	CATSSPGGGYTF
once	14	TRBV11-2	.	TRBJ1-4	TGTGCCAGCAGCCAGGTGGGGGCGGATGAAAAACTGTTTTTT	CASSQVGADEKLFF
.	13	TRBV7-9	.	TRBJ2-2	TGTGCCAGCACCTTTAAGCTGGCCGGGGAGCTGTTTTTT	CASTFKLAGELFF
.	13	TRBV2	.	TRBJ2-7	TGTGCCTCCCGGAGGCGGCAGGACTACGAGCAGTACTTC	CASRRRQDYEQYF
.	12	TRBV6-6	.	TRBJ1-2	TGTGCCAGCAGTTCCCAGACAGGTGGCTACACCTTC	CASSSQTGGYTF
medium-sized	15	TRBV10-2	.	TRBJ1-2	TGCGCCAGCAGTGAGTCGCACACTGGATGGGGTGGCTACACCTTC	CASSESHTGWGGYTF
.	15	TRBV5-1	TRBD2	TRBJ2-7	TGCGCCAGCAGCTTAAGACTAGCGGGGGGTTACGAGCAGTACTTC	CASSLRLAGGYEQYF
few	14	TRBV7-3	TRBD1	TRBJ1-2	TGTGCCAGCAGTAAACCTGACAGGGGCTATGGCTACACCTTC	CASSKPDRGYGYTF
.	13	TRBV30	.	TRBJ2-7	TGTGCCTGGGCGGGACGAGGGTTCTACGAGCAGTACTTC	CAWAGRGFYEQYF
few	16	TRBV7-9	TRBD1	TRBJ1-1	TGTGCCAGCAGCTCACCCACAGACAGGGTTCGGACTGAAGCTTTCTTT	CASSSPTDRVRTEAFF
few	14	TRBV5-6	.	TRBJ2-7	TGTGCCAGCAGCTTGAGGACCAGTATTGGCGAGCAGTACTTC	CASSLRTSIGEQYF
once	12	TRBV19	.	TRBJ1-2	TGTGCCAGTAGTCCGGGAAACTATGGCTACACCTTC	CASSPGNYGYTF
.	14	TRBV5-4	.	TRBJ2-7	TGTGCCAGCAGCTTGGTCGCCGGGCCGGCCGAGCAGTACTTC	CASSLVAGPAEQYF
few	13	TRBV4-3	.	TRBJ1-1	TGCGCCAGCAGCCAAGGTCCGGGCACTGAAGCTTTCTTT	CASSQGPGTEAFF
.	15	TRBV9	TRBD1	TRBJ1-1	TGTGCCAGCAGCCAATTCGGACAGGGAATCCCGGAAGCTTTCTTT	CASSQFGQGIPEAFF
.	14	TRBV18	.	TRBJ2-7	TGTGCCAGCTCACCAGGCCAATCCCCCTACGAGCAGTACTTC	CASSPGQSPYEQYF
.	15	TRBV28	TRBD1	TRBJ1-2	TGTGCCAGCAGTTTGGGGGCAGGGGGTTTCTATGGCTACACCTTC	CASSLGAGGFYGYTF
.	15	TRBV10-2	.	TRBJ2-6	TGCGCCAGCAGTGAGATAGGGGCTGGGGCCAACGTCCTGACTTTC	CASSEIGAGANVLTF
.	15	TRBV6-5	TRBD1	TRBJ1-2	TGTGCCAGCAGTACTGGACAGGAAGCTAACTATGGCTACACCTTC	CASSTGQEANYGYTF
.	13	TRBV18	.	TRBJ1-1	TGTGCCAGCTCACCACAAAGACCCACTGAAGCTTTCTTT	CASSPQRPTEAFF
.	13	TRBV14	.	TRBJ2-2	TGTGCCAGCAGCCGAGCCCAACCCGGGGAGCTGTTTTTT	CASSRAQPGELFF
.	14	TRBV9	TRBD1	TRBJ2-7	TGTGCCAGCAGCTATATGACAGGGTTGGACGAGCAGTACTTC	CASSYMTGLDEQYF
.	16	TRBV5-3	.	TRBJ2-3	TGTGCCAGAAGCTTGGAGGGGACCCCTAGCACAGATACGCAGTATTTT	CARSLEGTPSTDTQYF
.	13	TRBV30	.	TRBJ1-1	TGTGCCTGGAGGAGGGGCGGGAGCACTGAAGCTTTCTTT	CAWRRGGSTEAFF
.	15	TRBV5-1	TRBD2	TRBJ2-7	TGCGCCAGCAGCTTGGGGACTAGCGGGGCGGGCGAGCAGTACTTC	CASSLGTSGAGEQYF
.	14	TRBV6-6	TRBD1	TRBJ1-6	TGTGCCAGCAGCGACCGGACAGGGCGGTCACCCCTCCACTTT	CASSDRTGRSPLHF
.	12	TRBV10-3	.	TRBJ2-5	TGTGCCGCACGAGGGGTCCAAGAGACCCAGTACTTC	CAARGVQETQYF